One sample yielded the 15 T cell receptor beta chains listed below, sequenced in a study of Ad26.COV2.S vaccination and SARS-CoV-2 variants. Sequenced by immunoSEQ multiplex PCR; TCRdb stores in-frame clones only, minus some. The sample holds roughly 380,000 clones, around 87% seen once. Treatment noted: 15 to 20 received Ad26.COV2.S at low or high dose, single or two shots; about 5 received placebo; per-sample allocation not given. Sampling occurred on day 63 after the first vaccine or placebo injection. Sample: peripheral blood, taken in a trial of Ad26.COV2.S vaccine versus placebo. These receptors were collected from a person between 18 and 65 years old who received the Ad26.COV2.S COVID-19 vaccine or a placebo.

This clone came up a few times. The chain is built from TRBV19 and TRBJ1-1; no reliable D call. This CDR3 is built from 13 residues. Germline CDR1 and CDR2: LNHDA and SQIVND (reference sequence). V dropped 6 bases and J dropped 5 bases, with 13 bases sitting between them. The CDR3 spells CASRSSGGTEAFF. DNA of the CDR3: TGTGCCAGTAGGTCTTCTGGCGGGACTGAAGCTTTCTTT.

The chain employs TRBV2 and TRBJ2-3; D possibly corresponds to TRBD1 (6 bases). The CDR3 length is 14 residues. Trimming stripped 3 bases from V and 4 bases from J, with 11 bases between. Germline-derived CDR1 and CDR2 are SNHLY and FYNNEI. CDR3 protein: CASSDPGTPDTQYF. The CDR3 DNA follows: TGTGCCAGCAGTGACCCCGGGACACCAGATACGCAGTATTTT. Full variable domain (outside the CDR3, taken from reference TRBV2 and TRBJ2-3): EPEVTQTPSHQVTQMGQEVILRCVPISNHLYFYWYRQILGQKVEFLVSFYNNEISEKSEIFDDQFSVERPDGSNFTLKIRSTKLEDSAMYFCASSDPGTPDTQYFGPGTRLTVL.

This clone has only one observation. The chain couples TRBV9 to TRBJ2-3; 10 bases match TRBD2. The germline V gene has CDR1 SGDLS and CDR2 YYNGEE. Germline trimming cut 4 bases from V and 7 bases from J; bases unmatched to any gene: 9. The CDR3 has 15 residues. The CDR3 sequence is CASSPQLAGKNTQYF. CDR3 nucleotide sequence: TGTGCCAGCAGCCCTCAACTAGCGGGGAAAAATACGCAGTATTTT.

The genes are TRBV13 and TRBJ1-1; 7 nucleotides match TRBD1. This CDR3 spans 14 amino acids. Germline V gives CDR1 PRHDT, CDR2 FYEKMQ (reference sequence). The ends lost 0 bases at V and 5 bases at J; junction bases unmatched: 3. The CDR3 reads CASSLGQGDTEAFF. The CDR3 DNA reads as TGTGCCAGCAGCTTAGGCCAGGGGGATACTGAAGCTTTCTTT.

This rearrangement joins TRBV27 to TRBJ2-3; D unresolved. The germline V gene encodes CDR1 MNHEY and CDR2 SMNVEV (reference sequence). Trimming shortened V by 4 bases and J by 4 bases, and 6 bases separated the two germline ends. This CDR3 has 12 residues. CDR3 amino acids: CASSSWADTQYF. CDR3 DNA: TGTGCCAGCAGTTCGTGGGCAGATACGCAGTATTTT.

The CDR3 sequence is CASSTITGAANYGYTF. CDR3 nucleotide sequence: TGTGCCAGCAGTACGATTACAGGGGCCGCTAACTATGGCTACACCTTC. The chain joins TRBV6-6 to TRBJ1-2; 7 positions agree with TRBD1. The germline CDR1 and CDR2 sequences are MNHNY and SVGAGI (reference sequence). V gave up 5 bases and J gave up 0 bases; unmatched junction bases: 9. The length of the CDR3 is 16 residues.

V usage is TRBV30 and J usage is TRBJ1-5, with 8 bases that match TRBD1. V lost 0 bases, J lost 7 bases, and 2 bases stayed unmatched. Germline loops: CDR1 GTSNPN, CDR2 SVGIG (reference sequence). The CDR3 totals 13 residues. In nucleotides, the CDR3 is TGTGCCTGGAGTGTCAGGGGGCGGCAGCCCCAGCATTTT. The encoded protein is CAWSVRGRQPQHF. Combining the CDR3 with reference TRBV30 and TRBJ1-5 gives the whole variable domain SQTIHQWPATLVQPVGSPLSLECTVEGTSNPNLYWYRQAAGRGLQLLFYSVGIGQISSEVPQNLSASRPQDRQFILSSKKLLLSDSGFYLCAWSVRGRQPQHFGDGTRLSIL.

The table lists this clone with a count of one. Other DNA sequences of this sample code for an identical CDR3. The CDR3 coding sequence is TGCGCCAGCAGCTTGGGACAGGGGGCGGCTAATGAAAAACTGTTTTTT. Its protein is CASSLGQGAANEKLFF. The chain uses TRBV5-1 and TRBJ1-4, with 10 nucleotides matching TRBD1. Looked up from germline, CDR1 is SGHRS and CDR2 is YFSETQ. The CDR3 is made up of 16 amino acids. J gave up 3 bases and V 0 bases, and 2 bases lay outside the gene matches.

In DNA form, the CDR3 reads TGTGCCAGCAGTCAAGGACGGAGTGGCTACACCTTC. Translation gives CASSQGRSGYTF. The V and J genes are TRBV6-2 or TRBV6-3 and TRBJ1-2; D ambiguous. V lost 5 bases and J 7 bases, leaving 11 bases between the germline ends. This CDR3 has 12 amino acids. The germline gives CDR1 MNHEY, CDR2 SVGEGT.

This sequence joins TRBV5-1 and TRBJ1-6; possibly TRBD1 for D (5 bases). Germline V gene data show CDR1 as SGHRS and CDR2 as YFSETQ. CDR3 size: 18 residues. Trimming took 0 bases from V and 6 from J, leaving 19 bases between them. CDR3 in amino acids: CASSLAQGWDMVNSPLHF. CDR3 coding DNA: TGCGCCAGCAGCTTGGCGCAGGGTTGGGATATGGTTAATTCACCCCTCCACTTT. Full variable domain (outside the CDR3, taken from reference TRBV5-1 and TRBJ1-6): KAGVTQTPRYLIKTRGQQVTLSCSPISGHRSVSWYQQTPGQGLQFLFEYFSETQRNKGNFPGRFSGRQFSNSRSEMNVSTLELGDSALYLCASSLAQGWDMVNSPLHFGNGTRLTVT.

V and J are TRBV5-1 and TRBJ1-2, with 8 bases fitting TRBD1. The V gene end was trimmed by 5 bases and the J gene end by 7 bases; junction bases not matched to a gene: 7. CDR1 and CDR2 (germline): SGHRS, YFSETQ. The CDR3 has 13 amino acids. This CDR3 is CASRDGQGAGYTF. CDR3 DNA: TGCGCCAGCAGGGACGGACAGGGAGCTGGCTACACCTTC. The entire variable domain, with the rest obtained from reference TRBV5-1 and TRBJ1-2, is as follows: KAGVTQTPRYLIKTRGQQVTLSCSPISGHRSVSWYQQTPGQGLQFLFEYFSETQRNKGNFPGRFSGRQFSNSRSEMNVSTLELGDSALYLCASRDGQGAGYTFGSGTRLTVV.

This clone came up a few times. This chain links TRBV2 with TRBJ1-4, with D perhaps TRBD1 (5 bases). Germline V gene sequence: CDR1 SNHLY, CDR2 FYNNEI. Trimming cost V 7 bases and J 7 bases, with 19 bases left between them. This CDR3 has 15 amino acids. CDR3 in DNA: TGTGCCAGCACCCGAACCAGGGATTCGACTGAAAAACTGTTTTTT. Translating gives CASTRTRDSTEKLFF.

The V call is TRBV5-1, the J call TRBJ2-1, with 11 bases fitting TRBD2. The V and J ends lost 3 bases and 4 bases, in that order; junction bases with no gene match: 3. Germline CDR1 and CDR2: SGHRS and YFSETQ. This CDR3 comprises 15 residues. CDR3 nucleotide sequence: TGCGCCAGCAGCTCACTAGCGGGGGAATACAATGAGCAGTTCTTC. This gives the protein CASSSLAGEYNEQFF.

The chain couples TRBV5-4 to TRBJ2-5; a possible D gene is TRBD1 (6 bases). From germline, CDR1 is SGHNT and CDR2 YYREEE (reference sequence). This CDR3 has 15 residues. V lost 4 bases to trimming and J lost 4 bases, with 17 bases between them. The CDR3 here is CASSPGTPARETQYF. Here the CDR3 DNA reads TGTGCCAGCAGCCCGGGGACACCGGCAAGAGAGACCCAGTACTTC.

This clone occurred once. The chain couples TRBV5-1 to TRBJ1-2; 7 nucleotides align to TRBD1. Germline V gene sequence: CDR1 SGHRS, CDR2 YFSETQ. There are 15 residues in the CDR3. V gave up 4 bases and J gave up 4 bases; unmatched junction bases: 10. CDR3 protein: CASSTNRDRVYGYTF. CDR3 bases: TGCGCCAGCAGCACGAACCGGGACAGAGTCTATGGCTACACCTTC.